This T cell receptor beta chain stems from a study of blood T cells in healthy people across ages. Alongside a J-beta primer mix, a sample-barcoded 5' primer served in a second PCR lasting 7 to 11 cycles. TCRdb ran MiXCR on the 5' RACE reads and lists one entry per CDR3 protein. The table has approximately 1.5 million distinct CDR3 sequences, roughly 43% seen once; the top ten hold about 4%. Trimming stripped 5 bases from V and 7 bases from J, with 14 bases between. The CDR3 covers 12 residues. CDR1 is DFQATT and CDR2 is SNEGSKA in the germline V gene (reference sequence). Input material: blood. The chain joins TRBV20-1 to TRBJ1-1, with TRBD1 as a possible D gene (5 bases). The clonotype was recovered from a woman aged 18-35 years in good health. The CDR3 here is CSAYPGVGEAFF. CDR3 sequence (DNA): TGCAGTGCTTACCCGGGGGTGGGTGAAGCTTTCTTT.